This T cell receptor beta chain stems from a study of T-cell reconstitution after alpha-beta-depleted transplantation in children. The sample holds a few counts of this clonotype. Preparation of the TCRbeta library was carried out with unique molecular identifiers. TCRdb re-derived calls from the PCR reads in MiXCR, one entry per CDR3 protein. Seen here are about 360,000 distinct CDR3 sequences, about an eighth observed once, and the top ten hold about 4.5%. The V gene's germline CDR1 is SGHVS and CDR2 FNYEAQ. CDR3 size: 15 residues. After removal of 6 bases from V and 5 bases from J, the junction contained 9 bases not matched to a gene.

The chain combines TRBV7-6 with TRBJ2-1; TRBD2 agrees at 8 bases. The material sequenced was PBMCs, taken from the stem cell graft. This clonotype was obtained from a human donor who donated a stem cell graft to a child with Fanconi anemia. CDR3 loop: CASRVGGEGNNEQFF. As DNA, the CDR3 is TGTGCCAGCAGGGTCGGGGGGGAGGGTAACAATGAGCAGTTCTTC.